Included here is one TCR beta chain sequence, with context. This entry belongs to a study of blood T cell repertoires in COVID-19. As for the study in general: The United States, Italy and Spain supplied acute and convalescent COVID-19 samples. T cells, B-cell-depleted T cells, or PBMCs provided the cDNA or gDNA that served as material.

Original processing methods: How many nucleated cells were present was estimated from reference gene primer amplification. Assay used: immunoSEQ multiplex PCR; TCRdb lists only in-frame clones, some missing. V and J calls and clone size are copied from that table; D and trimming were computed from the DNA. The sample has 260,000 or so clones, 65% to 90% seen once; the top ten hold roughly 4.7%. The sample was peripheral blood. This receptor was taken from a woman aged 70-85 years with acute or convalescent COVID-19.

The CDR3, as DNA: TGTGCCAGCAGCTTCCAGGGGGCTACCGGGGAGCTGTTTTTT. It yields the protein CASSFQGATGELFF. The chain employs TRBV5-4 and TRBJ2-2; TRBD1 matches at 8 bases. After removal of 2 bases from V and 5 bases from J, the junction contained 2 bases not matched to a gene. The length of the CDR3 is 14 residues. Germline V gene data show CDR1 as SGHNT and CDR2 as YYREEE (reference sequence).